This record looks at one T cell receptor (beta chain) sequence and its context. As yet, its antigen is unknown. This sample stems from a study of cytomegalovirus exposure and HLA in healthy donors. PCR involved 60 Vbeta and 13 Jbeta primers. This table comes from immunoSEQ multiplex PCR, and its TCRdb copy is limited to in-frame clones, with some not included. The data hold 190,000 or so clones, with 75% to 90% observed a single time. The donors, nominally healthy at sampling, likely had unrecorded immune exposures. Study-wide results and caveats: Rarity held for most TCR sequences, but there were some public TCRs that occurred in many donors. V- and J-gene trimming in TCR beta was tied to a missense DCLRE1C variant by an analysis performed later.

Sequencing was carried out using PBMCs. The receptor was isolated from a boy between 10 and 17 years old in good health and CMV-seronegative.

As DNA, the CDR3 is TGTGCCAGCAGCTTAACCGGGACAGGTGGGGCCTACGAGCAGTACTTC. This sequence encodes CASSLTGTGGAYEQYF. V and J are TRBV7-3 and TRBJ2-7, with 8 bases lining up with TRBD1. CDR1 and CDR2 from the germline V gene are SGHTA and FQGTGA. The CDR3 runs to 16 residues. V lost 0 bases and J lost 2; bases outside the gene matches: 6.